This TCR beta chain was recorded in a study of cytomegalovirus exposure and HLA in healthy donors. Study in general: Earlier, about 180 million T cells were analyzed, and around 100 million unique TCR beta sequences were found among them.

This CDR3 is 13 amino acids long. Looked up from germline, CDR1 is SGHKS and CDR2 is YYEKEE (reference sequence). Trimming took off 4 bases at V and 5 bases at J, with 12 bases between the two ends. Findings and limits, study-wide: Per a later analysis, about 18,000 TCR beta sequences showed association with HLA alleles at 0.05 false discovery rate. Several top significant clusters appeared, in a later analysis, to be linked to common viral pathogens.

The study ran its PCR with 60 Vbeta and 13 Jbeta primers. Under the authors' procedure: Around 10 million of the 80 million or so unique TCR beta chains counted in a later analysis were shared. Data came from immunoSEQ multiplex PCR; TCRdb stores just in-frame clones and leaves some out. The V and J calls and clone size are taken from that table; D and trimming were inferred from the DNA. The sample shows about 82,000 clones, around 77% of them seen only once. On this clone itself: Its antigen remains unknown.

This sequence originates from a man between 50 and 59 years old in good health and CMV-seronegative. The specimen was PBMCs. This chain uses TRBV5-5 with TRBJ1-2; no definite D call. The DNA for the CDR3 is TGTGCCAGCAGCGTTGACCAGCGGTATGGCTACACCTTC. Translation gives CASSVDQRYGYTF.